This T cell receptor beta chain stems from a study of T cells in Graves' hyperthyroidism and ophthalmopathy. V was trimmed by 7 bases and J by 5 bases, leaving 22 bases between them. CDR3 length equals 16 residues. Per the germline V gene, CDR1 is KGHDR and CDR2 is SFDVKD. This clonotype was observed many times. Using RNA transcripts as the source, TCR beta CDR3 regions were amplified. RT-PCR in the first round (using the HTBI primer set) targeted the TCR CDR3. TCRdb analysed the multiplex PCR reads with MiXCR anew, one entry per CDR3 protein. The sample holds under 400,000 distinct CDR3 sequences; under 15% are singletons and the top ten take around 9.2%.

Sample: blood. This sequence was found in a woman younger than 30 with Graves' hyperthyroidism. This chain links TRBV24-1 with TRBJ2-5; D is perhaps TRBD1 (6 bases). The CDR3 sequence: CATRSAPHRVGETQYF. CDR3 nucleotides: TGTGCCACCAGATCTGCTCCCCACAGGGTAGGGGAGACCCAGTACTTC.